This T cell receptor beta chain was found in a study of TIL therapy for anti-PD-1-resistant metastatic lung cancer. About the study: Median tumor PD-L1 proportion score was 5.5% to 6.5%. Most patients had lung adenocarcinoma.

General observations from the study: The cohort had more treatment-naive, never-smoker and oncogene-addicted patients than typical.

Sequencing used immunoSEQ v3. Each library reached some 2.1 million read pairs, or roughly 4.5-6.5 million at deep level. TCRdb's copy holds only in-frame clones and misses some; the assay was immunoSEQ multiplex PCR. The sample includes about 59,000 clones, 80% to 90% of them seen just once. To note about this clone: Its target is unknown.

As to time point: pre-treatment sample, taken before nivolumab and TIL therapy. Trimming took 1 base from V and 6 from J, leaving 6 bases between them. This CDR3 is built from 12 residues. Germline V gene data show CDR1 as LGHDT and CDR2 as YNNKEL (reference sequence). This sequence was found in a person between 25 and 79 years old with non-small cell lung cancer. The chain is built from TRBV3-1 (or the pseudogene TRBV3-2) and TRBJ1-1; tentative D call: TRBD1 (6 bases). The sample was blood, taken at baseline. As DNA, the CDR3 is TGTGCCAGCAGCCAAGGACAGGCTGAAGCTTTCTTT. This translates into CASSQGQAEAFF.